The rows below give T cell receptor beta chains drawn from one sample of a study of identifying expanded T cells in peripheral blood. TCRdb's copy holds only in-frame clones and misses some; the assay was immunoSEQ multiplex PCR. The table shows roughly 75,000 clones, with about 90% occurring only once. Sequencing used blood. The source is a person between 18 and 75 years old in good health. Each CDR3 is given with its conserved first and last residue. Fields, in order: D gene, V gene, J gene, clone size, CDR3 length, CDR3 DNA, CDR3 protein. The D gene is left open where the match is weak. Not every row has a clone size; where given, it reads once, few, many or a size class.

d_call: -
v_call: TRBV28
j_call: TRBJ2-5
clone_size: -
cdr3_length: 15
cdr3_nt: TGTGCCAGCTCCTCCGGCGGGGGCCACCAAGAGACCCAGTACTTC
cdr3_aa: CASSSGGGHQETQYF

d_call: -
v_call: TRBV6-6
j_call: TRBJ2-3
clone_size: -
cdr3_length: 13
cdr3_nt: TGTGCCAGCAGTTACTCAAACACAGATACGCAGTATTTT
cdr3_aa: CASSYSNTDTQYF

d_call: -
v_call: TRBV5-5
j_call: TRBJ2-3
clone_size: -
cdr3_length: 14
cdr3_nt: TGTGCCAGCAATTCCGGGACTAGCACAGATACGCAGTATTTT
cdr3_aa: CASNSGTSTDTQYF

d_call: -
v_call: TRBV28
j_call: TRBJ1-5
clone_size: -
cdr3_length: 15
cdr3_nt: TGTGCCAGCAGTTTATACGGGGGGCCCAATCAGCCCCAGCATTTT
cdr3_aa: CASSLYGGPNQPQHF

d_call: TRBD2
v_call: TRBV6-1
j_call: TRBJ2-1
clone_size: -
cdr3_length: 15
cdr3_nt: TGTGCCAGCAGTGGAGGAGCGGGAGCGGTAAATGAGCAGTTCTTC
cdr3_aa: CASSGGAGAVNEQFF

d_call: -
v_call: TRBV5-1
j_call: TRBJ1-2
clone_size: -
cdr3_length: 12
cdr3_nt: TGCGCCAGCAGACTCGAATCAGGGCGCTACACCTTC
cdr3_aa: CASRLESGRYTF

d_call: -
v_call: TRBV5-6
j_call: TRBJ2-5
clone_size: -
cdr3_length: 14
cdr3_nt: TGTGCCAGCAGCCCGGGGACAATCCAAGAGACCCAGTACTTC
cdr3_aa: CASSPGTIQETQYF

d_call: TRBD2
v_call: TRBV9
j_call: TRBJ2-3
clone_size: -
cdr3_length: 15
cdr3_nt: TGTGCCAGCACCACTAGGGGACTAGGTGCTGATACGCAGTATTTT
cdr3_aa: CASTTRGLGADTQYF

d_call: -
v_call: TRBV7-2
j_call: TRBJ2-3
clone_size: -
cdr3_length: 15
cdr3_nt: TGTGCCAGCAGCTTACGAGCGGTCGGCACAGATACGCAGTATTTT
cdr3_aa: CASSLRAVGTDTQYF

d_call: -
v_call: TRBV9
j_call: TRBJ2-1
clone_size: -
cdr3_length: 12
cdr3_nt: TGTGCCAGCAGTGACTCCTACAATGAGCAGTTCTTC
cdr3_aa: CASSDSYNEQFF

d_call: -
v_call: TRBV30
j_call: TRBJ2-5
clone_size: -
cdr3_length: 16
cdr3_nt: TGTGCCTGGAGTGTCGCGATAGCGAGAGCGGGAGAGACCCAGTACTTC
cdr3_aa: CAWSVAIARAGETQYF

d_call: TRBD2
v_call: TRBV5-1
j_call: TRBJ2-5
clone_size: -
cdr3_length: 18
cdr3_nt: TGCGCCAGCAGCCTAGTCCCGGGACTAGCGGGGGGGCAAGAGACCCAGTACTTC
cdr3_aa: CASSLVPGLAGGQETQYF

d_call: -
v_call: TRBV4-3
j_call: TRBJ2-7
clone_size: -
cdr3_length: 15
cdr3_nt: TGCGCCAGCAGCCAAACGGGGGACGTCAACTCCGAGCAGTACTTC
cdr3_aa: CASSQTGDVNSEQYF

d_call: -
v_call: TRBV11-2
j_call: TRBJ1-1
clone_size: -
cdr3_length: 15
cdr3_nt: TGTGCCAGCAGCTTGGCGGGGGGAGCGAACACTGAAGCTTTCTTT
cdr3_aa: CASSLAGGANTEAFF

d_call: TRBD2
v_call: TRBV9
j_call: TRBJ2-1
clone_size: -
cdr3_length: 16
cdr3_nt: TGTGCCAGCAGCGGACTAGCGGGAGCTTCCTACAATGAGCAGTTCTTC
cdr3_aa: CASSGLAGASYNEQFF

d_call: TRBD2
v_call: TRBV2
j_call: TRBJ2-5
clone_size: -
cdr3_length: 15
cdr3_nt: TGTGCCAGCAGTCCCCTAGCGGGGTACCAAGAGACCCAGTACTTC
cdr3_aa: CASSPLAGYQETQYF

d_call: -
v_call: TRBV5-1
j_call: TRBJ1-4
clone_size: -
cdr3_length: 14
cdr3_nt: TGCGCCAGCAACCCGGACCCAACTAATGAAAAACTGTTTTTT
cdr3_aa: CASNPDPTNEKLFF

d_call: TRBD2
v_call: TRBV7-2
j_call: TRBJ2-1
clone_size: -
cdr3_length: 15
cdr3_nt: TGTGCCAGCACTGCCGGAACTAGCGTGTCCAATGAGCAGTTCTTC
cdr3_aa: CASTAGTSVSNEQFF

d_call: -
v_call: TRBV5-6
j_call: TRBJ1-5
clone_size: -
cdr3_length: 14
cdr3_nt: TGTGCCAGCAGCTTACACGGAATCAATCAGCCCCAGCATTTT
cdr3_aa: CASSLHGINQPQHF

d_call: -
v_call: TRBV5-1
j_call: TRBJ2-6
clone_size: once
cdr3_length: 16
cdr3_nt: TGCGCCAGCAGCTTGTCTTGGGGTACTGGGGCCAACGTCCTGACTTTC
cdr3_aa: CASSLSWGTGANVLTF

d_call: -
v_call: TRBV6-5
j_call: TRBJ2-3
clone_size: -
cdr3_length: 15
cdr3_nt: TGTGCCAGCAGACGAGGGGGGGGCAATACAGATACGCAGTATTTT
cdr3_aa: CASRRGGGNTDTQYF

d_call: -
v_call: TRBV5-1
j_call: TRBJ2-1
clone_size: -
cdr3_length: 13
cdr3_nt: TGCGCCAGCAGCTCCCAACAAACCAATGAGCAGTTCTTC
cdr3_aa: CASSSQQTNEQFF

d_call: TRBD1
v_call: TRBV10-2
j_call: TRBJ1-2
clone_size: -
cdr3_length: 14
cdr3_nt: TGCGCCAGCAGTGACCTAGACAGGGTCGGCGGCTACACCTTC
cdr3_aa: CASSDLDRVGGYTF

d_call: TRBD1
v_call: TRBV18
j_call: TRBJ1-5
clone_size: -
cdr3_length: 16
cdr3_nt: TGTGCCAGCTCACCATACCGGGACAGGGACAATCAGCCCCAGCATTTT
cdr3_aa: CASSPYRDRDNQPQHF

d_call: -
v_call: TRBV15
j_call: TRBJ2-2
clone_size: -
cdr3_length: 17
cdr3_nt: TGTGCCACCAGCAGACCGGGAGCGGGTACGAACACCGGGGAGCTGTTTTTT
cdr3_aa: CATSRPGAGTNTGELFF

d_call: TRBD1
v_call: TRBV19
j_call: TRBJ1-6
clone_size: -
cdr3_length: 12
cdr3_nt: TGTGCCAGTAGTGACTCGGGACAGCTCCTCCACTTT
cdr3_aa: CASSDSGQLLHF

d_call: TRBD2
v_call: TRBV4-1
j_call: TRBJ2-5
clone_size: -
cdr3_length: 15
cdr3_nt: TGCGCCAGCAGCCTAGGGACTACCGCAGCGGAGACCCAGTACTTC
cdr3_aa: CASSLGTTAAETQYF

d_call: -
v_call: TRBV28
j_call: TRBJ1-1
clone_size: -
cdr3_length: 14
cdr3_nt: TGTGCCAGCAGTACACAGAACATGAACACTGAAGCTTTCTTT
cdr3_aa: CASSTQNMNTEAFF

d_call: -
v_call: TRBV18
j_call: TRBJ2-5
clone_size: -
cdr3_length: 17
cdr3_nt: TGTGCCAGCTCACCACCTAGGGGCGGTCCCTCCCAAGAGACCCAGTACTTC
cdr3_aa: CASSPPRGGPSQETQYF

d_call: -
v_call: TRBV2
j_call: TRBJ2-5
clone_size: -
cdr3_length: 11
cdr3_nt: TGTGCCACTAGCGTCCAAGAGACCCAGTACTTC
cdr3_aa: CATSVQETQYF

d_call: -
v_call: TRBV29-1
j_call: TRBJ2-7
clone_size: -
cdr3_length: 10
cdr3_nt: TGCAGCGTTGGGGGCGACGAGCAGTACTTC
cdr3_aa: CSVGGDEQYF

d_call: TRBD1
v_call: TRBV4-2
j_call: TRBJ2-1
clone_size: once
cdr3_length: 15
cdr3_nt: TGTGCCAGCAGCCAGAGAGCCCAGGGGGTAGGGGAGCAGTTCTTC
cdr3_aa: CASSQRAQGVGEQFF

d_call: -
v_call: TRBV9
j_call: TRBJ2-1
clone_size: -
cdr3_length: 14
cdr3_nt: TGTGCCAGCAGCGTAGCCCCAAAGGACAGTGAGCAGTTCTTC
cdr3_aa: CASSVAPKDSEQFF

d_call: TRBD2
v_call: TRBV25-1
j_call: TRBJ2-3
clone_size: -
cdr3_length: 16
cdr3_nt: TGTGCCAGCAGTGAATTAGTTAGCGGGGGGGCTGATACGCAGTATTTT
cdr3_aa: CASSELVSGGADTQYF

d_call: -
v_call: TRBV7-9
j_call: TRBJ1-2
clone_size: -
cdr3_length: 14
cdr3_nt: TGTGCCAGCAGTTACCAGGGCGGGCCATATGGCTACACCTTC
cdr3_aa: CASSYQGGPYGYTF

d_call: TRBD2
v_call: TRBV10-3
j_call: TRBJ2-4
clone_size: -
cdr3_length: 17
cdr3_nt: TGTGCCACAAGGGGACTAGCGGGGACCGGGGCCAAAAACATTCAGTACTTC
cdr3_aa: CATRGLAGTGAKNIQYF

d_call: TRBD2
v_call: TRBV5-6
j_call: TRBJ2-7
clone_size: -
cdr3_length: 15
cdr3_nt: TGTGCCAGCAGCGGGGGACTAGCGGGACCGTACGAGCAGTACTTC
cdr3_aa: CASSGGLAGPYEQYF

d_call: TRBD2
v_call: TRBV28
j_call: TRBJ2-1
clone_size: -
cdr3_length: 15
cdr3_nt: TGTGCCAGCAGTTTGCTGGCGGGAGTCGGGAATGAGCAGTTCTTC
cdr3_aa: CASSLLAGVGNEQFF

d_call: TRBD2
v_call: TRBV4-3
j_call: TRBJ2-6
clone_size: -
cdr3_length: 17
cdr3_nt: TGCGCCAGCAGCCCGGTGGGAGGGCCTGGTGGGGCCAACGTCCTGACTTTC
cdr3_aa: CASSPVGGPGGANVLTF

d_call: TRBD1
v_call: TRBV4-1
j_call: TRBJ2-1
clone_size: few
cdr3_length: 15
cdr3_nt: TGCGCCAGCAGCCAACCCACAAGCACAGGGGGAGGGCAGTTCTTC
cdr3_aa: CASSQPTSTGGGQFF

d_call: -
v_call: TRBV5-1
j_call: TRBJ1-1
clone_size: -
cdr3_length: 18
cdr3_nt: TGCGCCAGCAGCTTTAGGCGTGGGGCGGGGGGCCTTGACACTGAAGCTTTCTTT
cdr3_aa: CASSFRRGAGGLDTEAFF

d_call: -
v_call: TRBV11-2
j_call: TRBJ2-3
clone_size: -
cdr3_length: 17
cdr3_nt: TGTGCCAGCAGCTTAGTTGGGGTATTGGCGGGTCGAGATACGCAGTATTTT
cdr3_aa: CASSLVGVLAGRDTQYF

d_call: TRBD2
v_call: TRBV9
j_call: TRBJ2-3
clone_size: -
cdr3_length: 18
cdr3_nt: TGTGCCAGCAGCGTAGGCCTAGCGGGGGGGCTGCAGGCAGATACGCAGTATTTT
cdr3_aa: CASSVGLAGGLQADTQYF

d_call: -
v_call: TRBV5-1
j_call: TRBJ1-2
clone_size: -
cdr3_length: 15
cdr3_nt: TGCGCCAGCAGCTCGCTTCGTCAGGGCCACTATGGCTACACCTTC
cdr3_aa: CASSSLRQGHYGYTF

d_call: TRBD2
v_call: TRBV5-1
j_call: TRBJ2-7
clone_size: -
cdr3_length: 12
cdr3_nt: TGCGCCAGCAGCGGGACTACCTACGAGCAGTACTTC
cdr3_aa: CASSGTTYEQYF

d_call: TRBD1
v_call: TRBV9
j_call: TRBJ1-2
clone_size: -
cdr3_length: 18
cdr3_nt: TGTGCCAGCAGCCAACAGGATCGACCGGGACAGGGGATCTATGGCTACACCTTC
cdr3_aa: CASSQQDRPGQGIYGYTF

d_call: -
v_call: TRBV21-1
j_call: TRBJ1-1
clone_size: -
cdr3_length: 16
cdr3_nt: TGTGCCAGCAGCAAAACAAAAAGAACAGGGTTCACTGAAGCTTTCTTT
cdr3_aa: CASSKTKRTGFTEAFF

d_call: -
v_call: TRBV21-1
j_call: TRBJ1-2
clone_size: -
cdr3_length: 15
cdr3_nt: TGTGCCAGCAGCAAATATCCGGACAGGGTAGGTGGCTACACCTTC
cdr3_aa: CASSKYPDRVGGYTF

d_call: -
v_call: TRBV19
j_call: TRBJ2-7
clone_size: -
cdr3_length: 13
cdr3_nt: TGTGCCAGTAGTATAGGAGCGACCTACGAGCAGTACTTC
cdr3_aa: CASSIGATYEQYF

d_call: TRBD1
v_call: TRBV2
j_call: TRBJ2-7
clone_size: -
cdr3_length: 13
cdr3_nt: TGTGCCAGCAGAGACGGGACAGGGTGGGAGCAGTACTTC
cdr3_aa: CASRDGTGWEQYF

d_call: TRBD1
v_call: TRBV5-1
j_call: TRBJ1-2
clone_size: -
cdr3_length: 15
cdr3_nt: TGCGCCAGCAGCTTGAACCAGGGGGGAAACTATGGCTACACCTTC
cdr3_aa: CASSLNQGGNYGYTF

d_call: -
v_call: TRBV2
j_call: TRBJ1-6
clone_size: -
cdr3_length: 16
cdr3_nt: TGTGCCAGCAGTGCAGCAGTTGGAAAGTATAATTCACCCCTCCACTTT
cdr3_aa: CASSAAVGKYNSPLHF